This TCR beta chain was captured by sequencing in a study of cytomegalovirus exposure and HLA in healthy donors. Details on this clone: No antigen is known for it.

Primers: 60 Vbeta forward and 13 Jbeta reverse. Sequenced by immunoSEQ multiplex PCR; TCRdb stores in-frame clones only, minus some. The sample records under 200,000 clones, 70% to 80% being singletons. The CDR3 runs 17 residues. In germline, CDR1 is SGHAT, CDR2 FQNNGV. J was trimmed by 0 bases and V by 1 base; bases with no gene match: 6. The study, taken as a whole, reports: Most of the CMV-associated TCR beta chains (in a later analysis) appeared to be HLA-restricted.

The chain carries TRBV11-2 and TRBJ2-3, with 8 bases lining up with TRBD2. This receptor was taken from a man younger than 40 in good health and CMV-seropositive. Material for sequencing was PBMCs. The CDR3 bases are TGTGCCAGCAGCTTAGTCTTGTTAGCGGGGAGCACAGATACGCAGTATTTT. Encoded protein: CASSLVLLAGSTDTQYF.